These 20 T cell receptor beta chains were sequenced from one sample in a study of blood T cell repertoires in COVID-19 (dated by TCRdb to 2019 to 2021). Receptor libraries were prepared by the immunoSEQ multiplex PCR assay. This immuneACCESS table, as held by TCRdb, lists in-frame sequences with V and J called but not all clones. Of the missing ones, under half trace to an unresolved V gene in checked studies; the others have no known cause. The sample data list about 200,000 clones, and more than 75% of these were observed just once. The ten biggest clones cover about 2.9% of the sample. Sequencing was performed on peripheral blood. These receptors all come from a man aged 60-69 years with acute or convalescent COVID-19.

This clone was detected only once. The V gene is TRBV9, the J gene TRBJ2-5; 9 bases map to TRBD2. This CDR3 is 16 amino acids long. Unmatched junction bases numbered 13, after V lost 6 bases and J lost 4 bases. Germline V CDR1 and CDR2: SGDLS, YYNGEE. This chain's CDR3 is CASTALGGGAGETQYF. The DNA for the CDR3 is TGTGCCAGCACCGCCCTCGGCGGGGGGGCAGGAGAGACCCAGTACTTC.

This chain links TRBV6-1 with TRBJ1-1; D unclear. V lost 2 bases and J lost 11, with 12 bases in between. There are 12 residues in the CDR3. Germline V CDR1 and CDR2: MNHNS, SASEGT. The CDR3: CASSEPAALAFF. Written as DNA, the CDR3 is TGTGCCAGCAGTGAACCAGCGGCCTTGGCTTTCTTT.

This clone has more than one count but fewer than ten. The rearrangement uses TRBV29-1 and TRBJ2-7, with TRBD1 matching over 8 bases. CDR1 is SQVTM, CDR2 ANQGSEA, per germline. J was trimmed by 1 base and V by 7 bases; bases with no gene match: 3. The CDR3 consists of 12 residues. CDR3 loop: CSAGQGSYEQYF. Here the CDR3 DNA reads TGCAGCGCTGGACAGGGTTCCTACGAGCAGTACTTC.

The V and J genes are TRBV29-1 and TRBJ1-3; D call uncertain. V lost 7 bases to trimming and J lost 0 bases, with 10 bases between them. Germline loops: CDR1 SQVTM, CDR2 ANQGSEA. The CDR3 is made up of 13 amino acids. CDR3 protein: CSAGVSSGNTIYF. The DNA for the CDR3 is TGCAGCGCCGGGGTGAGCTCTGGAAACACCATATATTTT.

J is TRBJ1-4 and V is TRBV4-3; a possible D gene is TRBD1 (5 bases). Germline assignment: CDR1 LGHNA and CDR2 YSLEER. The CDR3 runs to 17 residues. Trimming left V 0 bases short and J 4 bases short, with 15 bases between. CDR3 sequence reads: CASSQDYPRQYNEKLFF. The CDR3, as DNA: TGCGCCAGCAGCCAAGATTACCCCAGACAGTATAATGAAAAACTGTTTTTT.

This clone occurred once. V gene TRBV6-5 combines with J gene TRBJ1-2, with D perhaps matching TRBD1 (6 bases). CDR3 size: 14 residues. The germline V gene has CDR1 MNHEY and CDR2 SVGAGI. Trimming cost V 2 bases and J 5 bases, with 12 bases left between them. CDR3 amino acids: CASSYAGTRYGYTF. The CDR3 DNA reads as TGTGCCAGCAGTTACGCCGGGACAAGATATGGCTACACCTTC.

V and J are TRBV10-3 and TRBJ1-1; no reliable D call. Trimming removed 4 bases at V and 5 bases at J, with 23 bases between. CDR3 length equals 17 residues. CDR1 and CDR2 (germline): ENHRY, SYGVKD. The CDR3 is CAISAREGWDMRTEAFF. CDR3 DNA sequence: TGTGCCATCAGTGCCCGGGAGGGATGGGATATGAGGACTGAAGCTTTCTTT.

The chain uses TRBV3-1 (or the pseudogene TRBV3-2) and TRBJ2-5; 12 nucleotides line up with TRBD2. V was clipped by 3 bases and J by 5 bases; unmatched bases: 22. In germline, CDR1 is LGHDT, CDR2 YNNKEL (reference sequence). The CDR3 is 21 amino acids. This CDR3 reads CASSHLGLPSGGGPPRETQYF. The CDR3 nucleotides are TGTGCCAGCAGCCACCTGGGTTTACCTAGCGGGGGGGGCCCGCCCCGGGAGACCCAGTACTTC.

The chain couples TRBV7-2 to TRBJ2-7, with 10 nucleotides matching TRBD1. The CDR3 extends over 18 amino acids. Losses at the gene ends were 4 bases for V and 3 bases for J; bases not matched to a gene: 15. From germline, CDR1 is SGHTA and CDR2 FQGNSA. The CDR3 here is CASSSRPGTGDEFYEQYF. For the CDR3, the DNA is TGTGCCAGCAGCTCCAGGCCCGGGACAGGGGATGAGTTCTACGAGCAGTACTTC.

The table lists this clone with a few counts. The gene calls are TRBV19 and TRBJ1-1, with 8 bases that match TRBD1. Germline V gene lookup returns CDR1 LNHDA and CDR2 SQIVND (reference sequence). The CDR3 runs to 15 residues. The trim removed 4 bases at V and 5 bases at J, leaving 9 bases unmatched. CDR3 protein: CASSTLGQGGTEAFF. CDR3 coding DNA: TGTGCCAGTAGTACCCTCGGACAGGGTGGGACTGAAGCTTTCTTT.

This clone was observed a few times. The rearrangement links TRBV2 to TRBJ1-1; 10 bases match TRBD1. This CDR3 contains 16 residues. After removal of 6 bases from V and 5 bases from J, the junction contained 12 bases not matched to a gene. Germline values: CDR1 SNHLY, CDR2 FYNNEI. CDR3 sequence reads: CASSAGQGIGLTEAFF. The CDR3, as DNA: TGTGCCAGCAGCGCGGGACAGGGGATCGGGTTGACTGAAGCTTTCTTT.

The chain uses TRBV3-1 (or the pseudogene TRBV3-2) and TRBJ2-5; 12 positions match TRBD2. The CDR3 totals 19 residues. Trimming cost V 2 bases and J 5 bases; bases outside gene matches: 15. The V gene's germline CDR1 is LGHDT and CDR2 YNNKEL (reference sequence). The CDR3 sequence is CASSQPVASGGALGETQYF. CDR3 DNA sequence: TGTGCCAGCAGCCAACCCGTCGCTAGCGGGGGGGCTCTCGGGGAGACCCAGTACTTC.

The chain employs TRBV7-9 and TRBJ1-6; 7 bases line up with TRBD1. CDR1 and CDR2 from the germline V gene are SEHNR and FQNEAQ (reference sequence). V dropped 5 bases and J dropped 8; count of bases not matched to a gene: 9. This CDR3 is 15 amino acids long. CDR3 in amino acids: CASSRQGSSDSPLHF. The CDR3 DNA is TGTGCCAGCAGCCGACAGGGAAGTTCCGATTCACCCCTCCACTTT.

CDR3 nucleotide sequence: TGTGCCAGCAGCTTTCGGGACAGGGATGAAAAACTGTTTTTT. Its translation: CASSFRDRDEKLFF. The chain carries TRBV7-8 and TRBJ1-4; 9 nucleotides match TRBD1. The CDR3 runs 14 residues. V shed 3 bases, J shed 6 bases, and the junction held 2 bases outside the gene matches. CDR1 is SGHVS, CDR2 FQNEAQ, per germline.

The chain employs TRBV27 and TRBJ2-5, with D hard to call. V was pared by 3 bases and J by 7 bases, with 9 bases between. Germline loops: CDR1 MNHEY, CDR2 SMNVEV (reference sequence). The CDR3 consists of 12 residues. For the CDR3, the DNA is TGTGCCAGCAGTTTTTTGCCGGGGACCCAGTACTTC. Translated: CASSFLPGTQYF.

J is TRBJ2-5 and V is TRBV9, with a tentative D call TRBD1 (5 bases). V lost 0 bases to trimming and J lost 5 bases, with 11 bases between them. The CDR3 totals 14 residues. Germline loops: CDR1 SGDLS, CDR2 YYNGEE. The CDR3: CASSVEGVRETQYF. The CDR3 DNA follows: TGTGCCAGCAGCGTAGAAGGGGTGCGGGAGACCCAGTACTTC.

This rearrangement joins TRBV7-9 to TRBJ1-5; D gene ambiguous. Trimming removed 3 bases from V and 3 bases from J, with 3 bases in between. Germline values: CDR1 SEHNR, CDR2 FQNEAQ (reference sequence). The CDR3 runs to 12 residues. The CDR3 loop reads CASSFSNQPQHF. The CDR3 coding sequence is TGTGCCAGCAGCTTCTCCAATCAGCCCCAGCATTTT.

V is TRBV6-1 and J is TRBJ1-5; possibly TRBD1 for D (6 bases). The length of the CDR3 is 16 residues. Germline V gene lookup returns CDR1 MNHNS and CDR2 SASEGT. V was cut by 4 bases and J by 4 bases, with 17 bases left in between. CDR3 sequence (DNA): TGTGCCAGCAGTGGGCCTTCGAGGACAGCGAATCAGCCCCAGCATTTT. It yields the protein CASSGPSRTANQPQHF.

The chain employs TRBV2 and TRBJ1-2; no definite D call. Trimming shortened V by 6 bases and J by 4 bases, and 6 bases separated the two germline ends. Germline V gene lookup returns CDR1 SNHLY and CDR2 FYNNEI. The CDR3 runs 11 residues. CDR3 sequence: CASRAPYGYTF. The CDR3 DNA follows: TGTGCCAGCAGGGCCCCCTATGGCTACACCTTC.

The genes are TRBV6-5 and TRBJ1-5; D is undetermined. There are 13 residues in the CDR3. The V and J ends lost 4 bases and 4 bases respectively, with 8 bases between them. Germline assignment: CDR1 MNHEY and CDR2 SVGAGI. CDR3 residues: CASSWAENQPQHF. CDR3 sequence (DNA): TGTGCCAGCAGTTGGGCAGAAAATCAGCCCCAGCATTTT.